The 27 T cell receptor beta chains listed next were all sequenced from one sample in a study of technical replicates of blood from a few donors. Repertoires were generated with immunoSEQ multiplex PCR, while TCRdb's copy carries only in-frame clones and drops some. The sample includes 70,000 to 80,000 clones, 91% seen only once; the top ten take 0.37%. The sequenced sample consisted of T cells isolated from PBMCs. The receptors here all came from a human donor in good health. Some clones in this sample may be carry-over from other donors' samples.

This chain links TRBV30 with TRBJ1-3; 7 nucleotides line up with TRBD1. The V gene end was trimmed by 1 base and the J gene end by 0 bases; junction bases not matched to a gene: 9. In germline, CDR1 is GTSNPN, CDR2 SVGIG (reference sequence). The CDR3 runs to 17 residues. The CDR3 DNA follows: TGTGCCTGGAGTGACCTATTCTGGGACAGCTCTGGAAACACCATATATTTT. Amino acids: CAWSDLFWDSSGNTIYF.

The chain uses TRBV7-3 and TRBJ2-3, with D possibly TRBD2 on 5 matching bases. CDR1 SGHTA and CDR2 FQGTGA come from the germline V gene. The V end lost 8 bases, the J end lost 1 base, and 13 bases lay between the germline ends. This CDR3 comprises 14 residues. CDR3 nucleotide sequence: TGTGCCAGCCGCCGGGAAGTGGGCACAGATACGCAGTATTTT. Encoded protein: CASRREVGTDTQYF.

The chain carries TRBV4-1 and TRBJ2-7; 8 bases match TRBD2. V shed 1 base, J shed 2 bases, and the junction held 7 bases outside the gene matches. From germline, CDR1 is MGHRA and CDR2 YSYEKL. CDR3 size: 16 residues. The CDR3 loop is CASSQVGGRRPYEQYF. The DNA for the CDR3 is TGCGCCAGCAGCCAAGTTGGCGGGAGGAGGCCCTACGAGCAGTACTTC.

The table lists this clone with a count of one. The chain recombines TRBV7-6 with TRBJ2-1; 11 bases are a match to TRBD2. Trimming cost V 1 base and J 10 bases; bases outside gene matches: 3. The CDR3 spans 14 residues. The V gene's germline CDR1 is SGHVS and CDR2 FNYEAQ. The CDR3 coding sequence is TGTGCCAGCAGCTTAGGCCTAGCGGGAGGCGAGCAGTTCTTC. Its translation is CASSLGLAGGEQFF.

CDR3 bases: TGTGCCATGTCTAGCGGGCCAAGCTCCTACAATGAGCAGTTCTTC. Protein: CAMSSGPSSYNEQFF. The chain recombines TRBV28 with TRBJ2-1, with 8 nucleotides matching TRBD2. The germline CDR1 and CDR2 sequences are MDHEN and SYDVKM. This CDR3 is 15 amino acids long. After removal of 10 bases from V and 0 bases from J, the junction contained 8 bases not matched to a gene.

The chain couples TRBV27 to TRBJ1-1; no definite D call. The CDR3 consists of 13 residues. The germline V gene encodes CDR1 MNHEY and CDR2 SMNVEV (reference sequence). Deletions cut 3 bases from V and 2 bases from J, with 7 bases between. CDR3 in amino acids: CASSFYVNTEAFF. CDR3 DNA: TGTGCCAGCAGTTTCTATGTTAACACTGAAGCTTTCTTT.

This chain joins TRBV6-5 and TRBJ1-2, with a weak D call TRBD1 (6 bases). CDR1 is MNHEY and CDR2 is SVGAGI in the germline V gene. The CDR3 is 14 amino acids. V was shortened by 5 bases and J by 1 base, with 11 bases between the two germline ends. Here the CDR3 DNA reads TGTGCCAGCAGTGCTTCGGACAGTAACTATGGCTACACCTTC. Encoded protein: CASSASDSNYGYTF.

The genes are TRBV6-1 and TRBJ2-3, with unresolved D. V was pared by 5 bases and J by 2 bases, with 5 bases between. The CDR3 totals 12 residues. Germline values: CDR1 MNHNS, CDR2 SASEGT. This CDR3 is CASSSNTDTQYF. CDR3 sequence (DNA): TGTGCCAGCAGTAGCAACACAGATACGCAGTATTTT.

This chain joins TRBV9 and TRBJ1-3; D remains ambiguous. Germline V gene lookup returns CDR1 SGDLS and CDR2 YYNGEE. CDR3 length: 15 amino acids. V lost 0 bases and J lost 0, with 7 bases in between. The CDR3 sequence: CASSVAPGSGNTIYF. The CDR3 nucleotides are TGTGCCAGCAGCGTAGCTCCAGGCTCTGGAAACACCATATATTTT. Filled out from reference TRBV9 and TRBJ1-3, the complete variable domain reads DSGVTQTPKHLITATGQRVTLRCSPRSGDLSVYWYQQSLDQGLQFLIQYYNGEERAKGNILERFSAQQFPDLHSELNLSSLELGDSALYFCASSVAPGSGNTIYFGEGSWLTVV.

Written as DNA, the CDR3 is TGTGCCAGCAGCACCGATGGGACAGGGACGTATGAAAAACTGTTTTTT. This translates into CASSTDGTGTYEKLFF. The chain couples TRBV9 to TRBJ1-4; 9 nucleotides agree with TRBD1. Trimming removed 4 bases from V and 6 bases from J; junction bases left unmatched: 10. Germline V gene lookup returns CDR1 SGDLS and CDR2 YYNGEE. The CDR3 spans 16 residues. Full variable domain (rest looked up from reference TRBV9 and TRBJ1-4): DSGVTQTPKHLITATGQRVTLRCSPRSGDLSVYWYQQSLDQGLQFLIQYYNGEERAKGNILERFSAQQFPDLHSELNLSSLELGDSALYFCASSTDGTGTYEKLFFGSGTQLSVL.

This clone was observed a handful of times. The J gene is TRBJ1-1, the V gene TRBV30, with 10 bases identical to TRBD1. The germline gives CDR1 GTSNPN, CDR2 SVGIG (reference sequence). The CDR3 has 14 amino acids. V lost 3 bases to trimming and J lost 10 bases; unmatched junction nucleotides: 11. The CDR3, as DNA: TGTGCCTGGAGCCCCCGGGACAGGGGATCTGTAGCTTTCTTT. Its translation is CAWSPRDRGSVAFF.

The CDR3, as DNA: TGTGCCAGCAGCGTGGACAGGGTCCAAGAGACCCAGTACTTC. Its translation: CASSVDRVQETQYF. J is TRBJ2-5 and V is TRBV5-4; TRBD1 matches at 8 bases. V trimming: 4 bases; J trimming: 1 base; junction bases outside the gene matches: 3. The CDR3 runs 14 residues. From germline, CDR1 is SGHNT and CDR2 YYREEE (reference sequence).

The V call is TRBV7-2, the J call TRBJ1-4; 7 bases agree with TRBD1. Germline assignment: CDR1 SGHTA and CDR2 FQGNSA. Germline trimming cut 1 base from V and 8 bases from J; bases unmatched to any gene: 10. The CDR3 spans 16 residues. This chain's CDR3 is CASSLEPTRGREKLFF. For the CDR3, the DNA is TGTGCCAGCAGCTTAGAGCCGACAAGGGGGCGCGAAAAACTGTTTTTT.

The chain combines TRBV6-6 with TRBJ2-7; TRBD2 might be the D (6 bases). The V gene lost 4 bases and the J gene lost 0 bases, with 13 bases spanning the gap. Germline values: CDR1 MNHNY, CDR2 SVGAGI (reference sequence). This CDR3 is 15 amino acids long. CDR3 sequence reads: CASSLIAGPSYEQYF. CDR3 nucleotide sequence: TGTGCCAGCAGTTTAATCGCGGGGCCCTCCTACGAGCAGTACTTC.

The CDR3 region has the DNA TGTGCCAGCAGTGCCGGACAGAGCTATGGCTACACCTTC. Its translation is CASSAGQSYGYTF. This chain joins TRBV6-1 and TRBJ1-2; D is perhaps TRBD1 (6 bases). The CDR3 covers 13 residues. Germline assignment: CDR1 MNHNS and CDR2 SASEGT. The ends were cut back, 4 bases at V and 4 bases at J, with 10 bases in the middle.

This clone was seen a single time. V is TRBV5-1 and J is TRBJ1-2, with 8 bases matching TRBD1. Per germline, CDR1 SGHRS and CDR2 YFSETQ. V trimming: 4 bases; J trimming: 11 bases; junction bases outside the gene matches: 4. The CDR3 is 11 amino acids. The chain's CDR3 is CASSQDRGYTF. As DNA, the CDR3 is TGCGCCAGCAGCCAAGACAGGGGTTACACCTTC.

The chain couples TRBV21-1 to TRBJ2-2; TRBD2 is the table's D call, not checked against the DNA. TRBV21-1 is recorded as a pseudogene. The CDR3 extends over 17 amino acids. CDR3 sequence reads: CASTPRRAGADTGELFF. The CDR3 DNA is TGTGCCAGCACCCCCCGAAGAGCGGGAGCGGACACCGGGGAGCTGTTTTTT.

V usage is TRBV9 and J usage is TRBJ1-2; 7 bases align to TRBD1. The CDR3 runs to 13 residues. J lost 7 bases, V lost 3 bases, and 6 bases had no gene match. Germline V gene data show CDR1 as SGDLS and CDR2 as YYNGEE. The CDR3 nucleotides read TGTGCCAGCAGCGCGACAGGGACCTCTGGCTACACCTTC. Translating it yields CASSATGTSGYTF.

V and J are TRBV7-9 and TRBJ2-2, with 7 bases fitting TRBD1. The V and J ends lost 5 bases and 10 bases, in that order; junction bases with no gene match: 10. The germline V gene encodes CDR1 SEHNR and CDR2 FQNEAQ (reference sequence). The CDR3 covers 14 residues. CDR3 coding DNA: TGTGCCAGCAGCCCATCATCCGGGACAGCGGAGCTGTTTTTT. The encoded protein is CASSPSSGTAELFF.

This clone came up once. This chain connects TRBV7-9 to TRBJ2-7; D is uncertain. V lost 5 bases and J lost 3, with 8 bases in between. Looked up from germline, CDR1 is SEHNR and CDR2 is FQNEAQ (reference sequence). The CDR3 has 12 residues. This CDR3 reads CASSPVNYEQYF. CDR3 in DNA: TGTGCCAGCAGCCCAGTTAACTACGAGCAGTACTTC.

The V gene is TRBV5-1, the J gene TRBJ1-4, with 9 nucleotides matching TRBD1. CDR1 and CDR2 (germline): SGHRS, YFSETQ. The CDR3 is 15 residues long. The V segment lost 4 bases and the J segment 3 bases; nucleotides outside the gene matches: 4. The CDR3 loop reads CASSQGQGANEKLFF. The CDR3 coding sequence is TGCGCCAGCAGCCAGGGACAGGGTGCTAATGAAAAACTGTTTTTT.

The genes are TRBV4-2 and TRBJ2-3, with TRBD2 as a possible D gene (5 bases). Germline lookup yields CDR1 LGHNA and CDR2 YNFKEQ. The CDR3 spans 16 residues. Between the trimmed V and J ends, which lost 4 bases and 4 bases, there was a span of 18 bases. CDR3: CASSPTNWGAADTQYF. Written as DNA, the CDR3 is TGTGCCAGCAGCCCTACTAATTGGGGAGCGGCAGATACGCAGTATTTT.

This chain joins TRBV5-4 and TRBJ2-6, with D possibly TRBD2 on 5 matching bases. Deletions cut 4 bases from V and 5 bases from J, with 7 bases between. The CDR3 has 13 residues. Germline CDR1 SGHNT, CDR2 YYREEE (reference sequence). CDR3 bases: TGTGCCAGCAGCACCGGGAGGGCCAACGTCCTGACTTTC. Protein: CASSTGRANVLTF.

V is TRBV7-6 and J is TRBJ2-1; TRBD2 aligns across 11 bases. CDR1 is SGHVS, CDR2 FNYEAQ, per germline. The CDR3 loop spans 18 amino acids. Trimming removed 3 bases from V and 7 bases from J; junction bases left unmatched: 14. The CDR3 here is CASSFVGLAGGVRNEQFF. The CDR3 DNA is TGTGCCAGCAGCTTCGTCGGACTAGCGGGCGGAGTCAGGAATGAGCAGTTCTTC.

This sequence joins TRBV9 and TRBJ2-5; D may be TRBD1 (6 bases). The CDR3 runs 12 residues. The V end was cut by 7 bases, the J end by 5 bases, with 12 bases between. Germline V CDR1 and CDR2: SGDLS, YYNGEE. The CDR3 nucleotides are TGTGCCAGCCAGGGGTCGGGGGAGACCCAGTACTTC. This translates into CASQGSGETQYF. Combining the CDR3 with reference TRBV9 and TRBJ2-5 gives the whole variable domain DSGVTQTPKHLITATGQRVTLRCSPRSGDLSVYWYQQSLDQGLQFLIQYYNGEERAKGNILERFSAQQFPDLHSELNLSSLELGDSALYFCASQGSGETQYFGPGTRLLVL.

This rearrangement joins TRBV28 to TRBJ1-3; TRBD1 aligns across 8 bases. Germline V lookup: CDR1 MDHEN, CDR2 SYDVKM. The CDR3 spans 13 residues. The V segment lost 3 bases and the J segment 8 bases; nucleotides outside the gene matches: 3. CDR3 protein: CASSFQGAHTIYF. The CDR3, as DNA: TGTGCCAGCAGTTTCCAGGGGGCGCACACCATATATTTT.

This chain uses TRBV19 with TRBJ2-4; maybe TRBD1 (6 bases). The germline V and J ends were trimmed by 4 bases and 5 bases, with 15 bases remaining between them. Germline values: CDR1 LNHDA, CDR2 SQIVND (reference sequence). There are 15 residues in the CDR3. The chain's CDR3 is CASSSHWTEQNIQYF. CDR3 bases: TGTGCCAGTAGTAGTCACTGGACAGAACAAAACATTCAGTACTTC.